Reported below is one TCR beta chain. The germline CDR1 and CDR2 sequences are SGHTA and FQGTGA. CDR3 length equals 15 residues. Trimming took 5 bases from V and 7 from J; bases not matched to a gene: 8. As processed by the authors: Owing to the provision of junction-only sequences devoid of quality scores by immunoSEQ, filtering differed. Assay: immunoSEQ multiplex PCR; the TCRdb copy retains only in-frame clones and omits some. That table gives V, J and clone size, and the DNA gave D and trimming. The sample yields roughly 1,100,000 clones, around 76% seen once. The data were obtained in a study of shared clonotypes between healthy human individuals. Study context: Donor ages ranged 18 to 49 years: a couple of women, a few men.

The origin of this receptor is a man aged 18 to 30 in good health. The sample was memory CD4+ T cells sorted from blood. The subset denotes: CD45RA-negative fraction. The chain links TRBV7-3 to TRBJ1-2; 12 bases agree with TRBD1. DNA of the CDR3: TGTGCCAGCAGCGACGGGGACAGGGGGCGCGGTGGCTACACCTTC. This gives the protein CASSDGDRGRGGYTF.